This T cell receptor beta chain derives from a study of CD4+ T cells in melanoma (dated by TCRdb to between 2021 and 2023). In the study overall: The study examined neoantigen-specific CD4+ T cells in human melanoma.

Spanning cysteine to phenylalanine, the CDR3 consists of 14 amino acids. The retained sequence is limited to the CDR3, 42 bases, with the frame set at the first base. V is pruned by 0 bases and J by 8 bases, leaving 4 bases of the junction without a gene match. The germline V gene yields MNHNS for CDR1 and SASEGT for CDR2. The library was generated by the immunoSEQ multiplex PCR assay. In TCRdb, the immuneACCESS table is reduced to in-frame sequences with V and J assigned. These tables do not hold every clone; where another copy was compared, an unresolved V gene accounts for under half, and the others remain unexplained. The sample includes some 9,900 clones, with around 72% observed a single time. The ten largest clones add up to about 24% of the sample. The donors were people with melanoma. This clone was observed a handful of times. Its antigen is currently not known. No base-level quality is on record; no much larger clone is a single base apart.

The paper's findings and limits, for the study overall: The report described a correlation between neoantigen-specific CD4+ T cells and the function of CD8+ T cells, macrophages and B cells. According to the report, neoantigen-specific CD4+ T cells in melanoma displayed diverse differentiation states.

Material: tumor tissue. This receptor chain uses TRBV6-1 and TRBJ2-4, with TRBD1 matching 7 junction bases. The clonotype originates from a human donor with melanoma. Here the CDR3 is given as CASSEAGGPDIQYF. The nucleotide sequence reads TGTGCCAGCAGTGAAGCAGGGGGCCCAGACATTCAGTACTTC.